The next 25 T cell receptor beta chains were all read from a single sample in a study of T cell responses to AZD1222 COVID-19 vaccine. Measured with immunoSEQ multiplex PCR; TCRdb has only the in-frame clones, and not every one. The sample contains around 150,000 clones, 90% to 95% of which appear only once. Specimen: peripheral blood, collected 28 days after the second AZD1222 dose. The receptors shown here come from an adult who received the AZD1222 COVID-19 vaccine.

The chain recombines TRBV6-5 with TRBJ2-7; D could derive from TRBD1 or TRBD2 (5 bases each). This CDR3 is built from 14 residues. Germline V gene data show CDR1 as MNHEY and CDR2 as SVGAGI. The V and J ends lost 8 bases and 6 bases respectively, with 20 bases between them. The CDR3 is CASHSGGAGGEQYF. CDR3 DNA sequence: TGTGCCAGCCACTCTGGGGGTGCAGGAGGCGAGCAGTACTTC.

The chain uses TRBV30 and TRBJ1-2; 8 bases fit TRBD1. CDR3 size: 15 residues. Germline CDR1 is GTSNPN and CDR2 is SVGIG (reference sequence). With 1 base clipped from V and 3 bases from J, the junction kept 7 bases outside the gene matches. The CDR3 nucleotides are TGTGCCTGGAGTGATCAGGGGGCGCCGGACTATGGCTACACCTTC. Protein product: CAWSDQGAPDYGYTF.

The chain recombines TRBV7-3 with TRBJ2-3; D is unclear. V was shortened by 1 base and J by 6 bases, with 17 bases between the two germline ends. Germline V gene lookup returns CDR1 SGHTA and CDR2 FQGTGA. The CDR3 is 16 residues long. The DNA of the CDR3 is TGTGCCAGCAGCTTAAGTCGCGGCCCACCTGGGGATACGCAGTATTTT. It is translated as CASSLSRGPPGDTQYF.

The chain has TRBV19 and TRBJ1-4; 7 nucleotides align to TRBD1. This CDR3 region has 17 residues. V was pared by 5 bases and J by 3 bases, with 12 bases of the junction left unmatched. The germline gives CDR1 LNHDA, CDR2 SQIVND (reference sequence). The CDR3 region has the DNA TGTGCCAGTAGTGCCGGGTTGACAGGGATTCCTAATGAAAAACTGTTTTTT. Protein product: CASSAGLTGIPNEKLFF. The full variable domain, completed using reference TRBV19 and TRBJ1-4, is DGGITQSPKYLFRKEGQNVTLSCEQNLNHDAMYWYRQDPGQGLRLIYYSQIVNDFQKGDIAEGYSVSREKKESFPLTVTSAQKNPTAFYLCASSAGLTGIPNEKLFFGSGTQLSVL.

This chain uses TRBV4-3 with TRBJ2-7; TRBD1 agrees at 9 bases. The CDR3 has 16 residues. The V gene end was trimmed by 0 bases and the J gene end by 3 bases; junction bases not matched to a gene: 6. CDR1 and CDR2 (germline): LGHNA, YSLEER. CDR3 loop: CASSQDLGDRVYEQYF. CDR3 nucleotide sequence: TGCGCCAGCAGCCAAGATCTAGGGGACAGGGTCTACGAGCAGTACTTC.

V is TRBV30 and J is TRBJ2-7; D gene uncertain. The CDR3 extends over 15 amino acids. Germline CDR1 GTSNPN, CDR2 SVGIG (reference sequence). Trimming cost V 0 bases and J 5 bases, with 17 bases left between them. In nucleotides, the CDR3 is TGTGCCTGGAGTGTACGGGTCGTGGTTAGGGACGAGCAGTACTTC. Translated: CAWSVRVVVRDEQYF.

The chain links TRBV19 to TRBJ1-1, with 7 nucleotides matching TRBD1. This CDR3 has 17 amino acids. Trimming cost V 3 bases and J 6 bases; bases outside gene matches: 16. Per germline, CDR1 LNHDA and CDR2 SQIVND (reference sequence). For the CDR3, the DNA is TGTGCCAGTAGTATTCGAACAGGGGTCCCATCTTGGGCTGAAGCTTTCTTT. Protein product: CASSIRTGVPSWAEAFF.

The V gene is TRBV6-4, the J gene TRBJ1-1; D call uncertain. V lost 5 bases and J 2 bases, leaving 15 bases between the germline ends. This CDR3 region has 15 residues. CDR1 and CDR2 (germline): MRHNA, SNTAGT. CDR3 in amino acids: CASSPDDADNTEAFF. CDR3 nucleotides: TGTGCCAGCAGTCCCGACGACGCAGATAACACTGAAGCTTTCTTT.

The chain has TRBV7-3 and TRBJ2-3; D possibly matches TRBD1 or TRBD2 (6 bases each). The V end was cut by 2 bases, the J end by 1 base, with 13 bases between. From germline, CDR1 is SGHTA and CDR2 FQGTGA. There are 16 residues in the CDR3. CDR3 sequence (DNA): TGTGCCAGCAGCTTAGGACTGAGGGGGGGCACAGATACGCAGTATTTT. Translated: CASSLGLRGGTDTQYF.

This clone was detected only once. This chain joins TRBV12-5 and TRBJ1-1; no clear D. The germline V and J ends were trimmed by 2 bases and 6 bases, with 13 bases remaining between them. The CDR3 runs to 14 residues. CDR1 is LGHNT, CDR2 FRNRAP, per germline. CDR3 sequence: CASGLPPFVAEAFF. DNA of the CDR3: TGTGCTAGTGGTTTGCCACCATTTGTTGCTGAAGCTTTCTTT.

The chain has TRBV7-9 and TRBJ1-3; D ambiguous. Germline V gene lookup returns CDR1 SEHNR and CDR2 FQNEAQ (reference sequence). Trimming stripped 1 base from V and 0 bases from J, with 7 bases between. This CDR3 contains 15 residues. The CDR3 reads CASSLEESSGNTIYF. In DNA form, the CDR3 reads TGTGCCAGCAGCTTAGAGGAGAGCTCTGGAAACACCATATATTTT.

This clone has only a few counts. The CDR3 loop reads CASSEGRRMETQYF. The DNA of the CDR3 is TGTGCCAGCAGTGAAGGGCGGAGAATGGAGACCCAGTACTTC. J is TRBJ2-5 and V is TRBV6-1; D not certain. Trimming stripped 1 base from V and 5 bases from J, with 11 bases between. Germline V gene lookup returns CDR1 MNHNS and CDR2 SASEGT. The CDR3 covers 14 residues.

This CDR3 is CASSELPPGDSPLHF. In DNA form, the CDR3 reads TGTGCCAGCAGTGAGCTCCCTCCGGGTGATTCACCCCTCCACTTT. This chain joins TRBV2 and TRBJ1-6; D is uncertain. Germline values: CDR1 SNHLY, CDR2 FYNNEI. The CDR3 sequence is 15 residues long. V was pared by 3 bases and J by 8 bases, with 14 bases between.

This clone was picked up one time. The V gene is TRBV30, the J gene TRBJ1-4; TRBD1 matches at 7 bases. From germline, CDR1 is GTSNPN and CDR2 SVGIG (reference sequence). The CDR3 is 13 amino acids. Germline trimming cut 5 bases from V and 5 bases from J; bases unmatched to any gene: 5. CDR3 nucleotide sequence: TGTGCCTGGTTTCGACAGGGAAATGAAAAACTGTTTTTT. It specifies CAWFRQGNEKLFF.

The chain is built from TRBV2 and TRBJ2-1; the D call may be TRBD1 or TRBD2 (6 bases each). The CDR3 sequence is 15 residues long. The V gene's germline CDR1 is SNHLY and CDR2 FYNNEI. V was trimmed by 0 bases and J by 9 bases, leaving 15 bases between them. The CDR3 is CASSEARYGGGEQFF. DNA of the CDR3: TGTGCCAGCAGTGAAGCGCGGTACGGGGGCGGTGAGCAGTTCTTC.

This clone was seen a single time. This chain uses TRBV12-3 or TRBV12-4 with TRBJ1-2; no definite D call. Trimming took off 8 bases at V and 2 bases at J, with 9 bases between the two ends. The CDR3 is 12 amino acids. The CDR3 spells CASVYSNYGYTF. The CDR3 DNA follows: TGTGCCAGCGTGTACTCGAACTATGGCTACACCTTC.

The CDR3 nucleotides read TGCAGCGCCTGTAGGGCCACGCGGGGAGGGGCTATTAACTATGGCTACACCTTC. It translates to CSACRATRGGAINYGYTF. The chain employs TRBV29-1 and TRBJ1-2; a possible D gene is TRBD1 (5 bases). The CDR3 spans 18 residues. Germline CDR1 is SQVTM and CDR2 is ANQGSEA. V dropped 7 bases and J dropped 1 base, with 28 bases sitting between them. The full variable domain, in which reference TRBV29-1 and TRBJ1-2 provide the parts outside the CDR3, is SAVISQKPSRDICQRGTSLTIQCQVDSQVTMMFWYRQQPGQSLTLIATANQGSEATYESGFVIDKFPISRPNLTFSTLTVSNMSPEDSSIYLCSACRATRGGAINYGYTFGSGTRLTVV.

The genes are TRBV27 and TRBJ2-1, with TRBD2 matching 14 bases. This CDR3 comprises 17 residues. V was clipped by 4 bases and J by 6 bases; unmatched bases: 8. Germline V gene lookup returns CDR1 MNHEY and CDR2 SMNVEV (reference sequence). The CDR3 loop is CASSSGLAGGWGNEQFF. CDR3 nucleotides: TGTGCCAGCAGTTCCGGACTAGCGGGGGGATGGGGCAATGAGCAGTTCTTC.

V is TRBV6-1 and J is TRBJ1-1, with a tentative D call TRBD1 (5 bases). The germline CDR1 and CDR2 sequences are MNHNS and SASEGT. The germline V and J ends were trimmed by 11 bases and 4 bases, with 17 bases remaining between them. This CDR3 comprises 13 residues. DNA of the CDR3: TGTGCCTGTTGCCAGGGTTGGGGCACTGAAGCTTTCTTT. This translates into CACCQGWGTEAFF.

The chain couples TRBV6-6 to TRBJ1-2, with D maybe TRBD1 (5 bases). In germline, CDR1 is MNHNY, CDR2 SVGAGI (reference sequence). This CDR3 has 14 residues. Trimming removed 6 bases at V and 3 bases at J, with 14 bases between. The CDR3 sequence: CASRKGVNDYGYTF. CDR3 bases: TGTGCCAGCAGAAAAGGGGTCAACGACTATGGCTACACCTTC.

This chain joins TRBV18 and TRBJ1-1; weak D call: TRBD1 (5 bases). In germline, CDR1 is KGHSH, CDR2 LQKENI. The CDR3 sequence is 13 residues long. With 6 bases removed from V and 2 bases from J, the gap between germline ends came to 10 bases. CDR3 loop: CASSAQVNTEAFF. DNA for the CDR3: TGTGCCAGCTCCGCACAGGTAAACACTGAAGCTTTCTTT.

This clone was detected only once. The chain joins TRBV30 to TRBJ1-2; a weak D match, TRBD1 (6 bases). The germline V and J ends were trimmed by 8 bases and 4 bases, with 17 bases remaining between them. The CDR3 is 13 amino acids. Per germline, CDR1 GTSNPN and CDR2 SVGIG (reference sequence). CDR3 loop: CAVSPGGSYGYTF. The CDR3 DNA sequence: TGTGCCGTAAGCCCCGGGGGCAGCTATGGCTACACCTTC.

This clone was picked up one time. The chain couples TRBV6-5 to TRBJ1-3; no firm D call. The CDR3 covers 14 residues. Germline V gene data show CDR1 as MNHEY and CDR2 as SVGAGI. V lost 4 bases to trimming and J lost 0 bases, with 7 bases between them. CDR3 sequence reads: CASSSYTSGNTIYF. CDR3 sequence (DNA): TGTGCCAGCAGTTCCTACACCTCTGGAAACACCATATATTTT.

The chain recombines TRBV11-2 with TRBJ2-7; tentative D call: TRBD2 (6 bases). The CDR3 runs to 13 residues. Trimming pared 2 bases from V and 5 bases from J, leaving 10 bases between. Germline loops: CDR1 SGHAT, CDR2 FQNNGV. CDR3 sequence reads: CASSLTTGDEQYF. The CDR3 DNA is TGTGCCAGCAGCTTAACCACGGGAGACGAGCAGTACTTC.

This chain uses TRBV10-3 with TRBJ1-2; 9 nucleotides agree with TRBD1. Germline V lookup: CDR1 ENHRY, CDR2 SYGVKD. The length of the CDR3 is 16 residues. V lost 2 bases, J lost 5 bases, and 9 bases stayed unmatched. CDR3 sequence reads: CAISEAGTGTGYGYTF. The CDR3 coding sequence is TGTGCCATCAGTGAGGCCGGGACAGGGACTGGGTATGGCTACACCTTC.